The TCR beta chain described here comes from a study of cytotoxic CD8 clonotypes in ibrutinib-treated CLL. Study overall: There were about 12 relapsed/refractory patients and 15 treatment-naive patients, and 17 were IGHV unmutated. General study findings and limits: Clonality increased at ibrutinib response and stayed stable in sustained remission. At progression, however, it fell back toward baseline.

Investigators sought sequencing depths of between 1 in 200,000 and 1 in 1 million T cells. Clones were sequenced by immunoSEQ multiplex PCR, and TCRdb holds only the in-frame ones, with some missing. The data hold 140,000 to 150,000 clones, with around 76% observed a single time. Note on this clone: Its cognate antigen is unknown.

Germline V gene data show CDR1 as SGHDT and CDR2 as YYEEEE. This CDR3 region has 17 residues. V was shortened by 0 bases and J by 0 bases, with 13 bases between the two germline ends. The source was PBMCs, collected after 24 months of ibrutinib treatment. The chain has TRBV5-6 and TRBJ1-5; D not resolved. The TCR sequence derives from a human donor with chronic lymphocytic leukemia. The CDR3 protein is CASSLAGGSYSNQPQHF. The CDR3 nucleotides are TGTGCCAGCAGCTTGGCCGGCGGATCGTATAGCAATCAGCCCCAGCATTTT.